This entry lists 26 T cell receptor beta chains sequenced from one sample in a study of blood T cell repertoires in COVID-19. Produced via immunoSEQ multiplex PCR; TCRdb's table is partial and in-frame only. Here the sample spans about 84,000 clones, more than 70% being singletons. Sequenced input: peripheral blood. These receptors were obtained from a man aged 80 or over with active or convalescent COVID-19.

The V gene is TRBV5-5, the J gene TRBJ2-1; TRBD2 aligns across 10 bases. This CDR3 is built from 18 residues. V lost 4 bases to trimming and J lost 7 bases; unmatched junction nucleotides: 17. Germline-derived CDR1 and CDR2 are SGHKS and YYEKEE (reference sequence). CDR3 amino acids: CASSRGAAPGLARNEQFF. CDR3 nucleotides: TGTGCCAGCAGCCGGGGGGCAGCACCGGGACTAGCGCGAAATGAGCAGTTCTTC. Looking up the rest from reference TRBV5-5 and TRBJ2-1 gives the full variable domain: DAGVTQSPTHLIKTRGQQVTLRCSPISGHKSVSWYQQVLGQGPQFIFQYYEKEERGRGNFPDRFSARQFPNYSSELNVNALLLGDSALYLCASSRGAAPGLARNEQFFGPGTRLTVL.

This chain joins TRBV7-9 and TRBJ2-2, with D possibly being TRBD1 (6 bases). Germline lookup yields CDR1 SEHNR and CDR2 FQNEAQ (reference sequence). With 11 bases removed from V and 6 bases from J, the gap between germline ends came to 10 bases. This CDR3 is built from 11 residues. CDR3 region: CAGQGSGELFF. For the CDR3, the DNA is TGTGCCGGCCAGGGGTCCGGGGAGCTGTTTTTT.

This clone was recorded many times. CDR3 sequence: CASSRQLAGGSDTQYF. The CDR3 DNA follows: TGCGCCAGCAGCCGCCAGCTAGCGGGAGGCTCAGATACGCAGTATTTT. The V and J genes are TRBV4-3 and TRBJ2-3; 11 positions match TRBD2. V was pared by 4 bases and J by 4 bases, with 7 bases of the junction left unmatched. The CDR3 has 16 amino acids. Per germline, CDR1 LGHNA and CDR2 YSLEER.

The chain couples TRBV27 to TRBJ1-2, with 8 nucleotides matching TRBD1. After removal of 5 bases from V and 0 bases from J, the junction contained 5 bases not matched to a gene. Germline V gives CDR1 MNHEY, CDR2 SMNVEV (reference sequence). There are 15 residues in the CDR3. Here the CDR3 DNA reads TGTGCCAGCAGTCACGGGGACAGGTCTAACTATGGCTACACCTTC. Translating it yields CASSHGDRSNYGYTF.

This chain links TRBV7-2 with TRBJ2-6; TRBD1 aligns across 8 bases. V shed 6 bases, J shed 0 bases, and the junction held 10 bases outside the gene matches. Germline CDR1 reads SGHTA; CDR2 reads FQGNSA. CDR3 length: 18 amino acids. CDR3 nucleotides: TGTGCCAGCAGACCAACAGGGGGACAGTTCTCTGGGGCCAACGTCCTGACTTTC. It codes for CASRPTGGQFSGANVLTF. The full variable domain, in which reference TRBV7-2 and TRBJ2-6 provide the parts outside the CDR3, is GAGVSQSPSNKVTEKGKDVELRCDPISGHTALYWYRQSLGQGLEFLIYFQGNSAPDKSGLPSDRFSAERTGGSVSTLTIQRTQQEDSAVYLCASRPTGGQFSGANVLTFGAGSRLTVL.

The rearrangement joins TRBV5-1 to TRBJ2-7, with 12 bases identical to TRBD2. This CDR3 spans 16 amino acids. The germline CDR1 and CDR2 sequences are SGHRS and YFSETQ. The V and J ends lost 7 bases and 2 bases, in that order; junction bases with no gene match: 10. In nucleotides, the CDR3 is TGCGCCAGCCGCGTTTCAACTAGCGGGGGGACCTACGAGCAGTACTTC. This codes for CASRVSTSGGTYEQYF. Together with reference TRBV5-1 and TRBJ2-7, the CDR3 gives the full variable domain: KAGVTQTPRYLIKTRGQQVTLSCSPISGHRSVSWYQQTPGQGLQFLFEYFSETQRNKGNFPGRFSGRQFSNSRSEMNVSTLELGDSALYLCASRVSTSGGTYEQYFGPGTRLTVT.

This sequence joins TRBV15 and TRBJ2-3; 15 bases are shared with TRBD2. The CDR3 runs 16 residues. J gave up 6 bases and V 5 bases, and 6 bases lay outside the gene matches. Germline-derived CDR1 and CDR2 are LNHNV and YYDKDF (reference sequence). CDR3 DNA sequence: TGTGCCACCAGCCCTCGGACTAGCGGGAGGGTGGATACGCAGTATTTT. Protein: CATSPRTSGRVDTQYF.

The chain joins TRBV7-8 to TRBJ1-3, with D possibly being TRBD1 (5 bases). This CDR3 is 14 amino acids long. The V gene lost 6 bases and the J gene lost 1 base, with 10 bases spanning the gap. The germline CDR1 and CDR2 sequences are SGHVS and FQNEAQ. The CDR3 is CASSYRGSGNTIYF. In DNA, the CDR3 is TGTGCCAGCAGTTATAGGGGTTCTGGAAACACCATATATTTT.

The V and J genes are TRBV3-1 (or the pseudogene TRBV3-2) and TRBJ2-1; 10 nucleotides agree with TRBD1. The junction had 3 bases not matched to a gene; V was cut back by 1 base and J by 3 bases. The CDR3 runs 16 residues. Germline assignment: CDR1 LGHDT and CDR2 YNNKEL (reference sequence). CDR3 DNA sequence: TGTGCCAGCAGCCAAGGGACAGGGGGGGGCTACAATGAGCAGTTCTTC. Its protein is CASSQGTGGGYNEQFF.

This chain connects TRBV6-2 or TRBV6-3 to TRBJ2-7; tentatively, D is TRBD2 (6 bases). Looked up from germline, CDR1 is MNHEY and CDR2 is SVGEGT. Trimming cost V 4 bases and J 2 bases, with 12 bases left between them. The CDR3 covers 14 residues. CDR3 sequence (DNA): TGTGCCAGCAGTTCCTATAGCGGTCCCTACGAGCAGTACTTC. This translates into CASSSYSGPYEQYF.

This clone was detected only a few times. The chain joins TRBV5-5 to TRBJ2-7; 7 bases align to TRBD1. J was trimmed by 1 base and V by 4 bases; bases with no gene match: 8. Per the germline V gene, CDR1 is SGHKS and CDR2 is YYEKEE (reference sequence). This CDR3 comprises 15 residues. The DNA for the CDR3 is TGTGCCAGCAGCAAAAGGACAGGTGGGTCCTACGAGCAGTACTTC. It encodes CASSKRTGGSYEQYF. The full variable domain, its missing parts supplied by reference TRBV5-5 and TRBJ2-7, is DAGVTQSPTHLIKTRGQQVTLRCSPISGHKSVSWYQQVLGQGPQFIFQYYEKEERGRGNFPDRFSARQFPNYSSELNVNALLLGDSALYLCASSKRTGGSYEQYFGPGTRLTVT.

This clone showed up many times. The chain links TRBV3-1 (or the pseudogene TRBV3-2) to TRBJ2-5; 7 positions agree with TRBD2. Germline loops: CDR1 LGHDT, CDR2 YNNKEL (reference sequence). The CDR3 sequence is 16 residues long. V dropped 4 bases and J dropped 1; count of bases not matched to a gene: 9. This CDR3 reads CASSLSPGTTQETQYF. CDR3 DNA: TGTGCCAGCAGCCTGTCCCCCGGGACTACCCAAGAGACCCAGTACTTC.

DNA for the CDR3: TGTGCCAGCAGTTATCACAGGGGTCAAGGCTACACCTTC. It codes for CASSYHRGQGYTF. The gene calls are TRBV28 and TRBJ1-2; 7 bases align to TRBD1. Germline V lookup: CDR1 MDHEN, CDR2 SYDVKM. The junction had 7 bases not matched to a gene; V was cut back by 4 bases and J by 8 bases. This CDR3 has 13 residues.

The V gene is TRBV19, the J gene TRBJ1-5; D unresolved. This CDR3 has 14 amino acids. Trimming cost V 7 bases and J 0 bases, with 10 bases left between them. Germline lookup yields CDR1 LNHDA and CDR2 SQIVND (reference sequence). This chain's CDR3 is CASTKEGSNQPQHF. The DNA for the CDR3 is TGTGCCAGTACTAAGGAGGGTAGCAATCAGCCCCAGCATTTT.

The rearrangement links TRBV6-5 to TRBJ1-6; D not resolved. The germline gives CDR1 MNHEY, CDR2 SVGAGI. V lost 0 bases and J lost 7, with 13 bases in between. The length of the CDR3 is 16 residues. CDR3 protein: CASSYSSGSSNSPLHF. The CDR3 region has the DNA TGTGCCAGCAGTTACTCGAGCGGCTCTTCGAATTCACCCCTCCACTTT.

J is TRBJ1-4 and V is TRBV9; D not resolved. In germline, CDR1 is SGDLS, CDR2 YYNGEE. Deletions cut 0 bases from V and 3 bases from J, with 12 bases between. The CDR3 extends over 16 amino acids. CDR3 sequence reads: CASSVGAGNSNEKLFF. The DNA of the CDR3 is TGTGCCAGCAGCGTAGGGGCGGGGAACTCTAATGAAAAACTGTTTTTT.

The chain recombines TRBV11-3 with TRBJ2-1; D unresolved. The germline V and J ends were trimmed by 4 bases and 4 bases, with 8 bases remaining between them. CDR1 is SGHNT, CDR2 YENEEA, per germline. The CDR3 has 13 amino acids. CDR3: CASSSDIYNEQFF. In DNA form, the CDR3 reads TGTGCCAGCAGCTCAGACATTTACAATGAGCAGTTCTTC. The entire variable domain, with the rest obtained from reference TRBV11-3 and TRBJ2-1, is as follows: EAGVVQSPRYKIIEKKQPVAFWCNPISGHNTLYWYLQNLGQGPELLIRYENEEAVDDSQLPKDRFSAERLKGVDSTLKIQPAELGDSAVYLCASSSDIYNEQFFGPGTRLTVL.

The rearrangement links TRBV18 to TRBJ2-5; D remains ambiguous. V was cut by 0 bases and J by 4 bases, with 12 bases left in between. Germline V gene lookup returns CDR1 KGHSH and CDR2 LQKENI. The CDR3 has 15 amino acids. CDR3 DNA sequence: TGTGCCAGCTCACCACCGGTACTTCCCGGAGAGACCCAGTACTTC. It specifies CASSPPVLPGETQYF. Using reference TRBV18 and TRBJ2-5 for the parts outside the CDR3, the full variable domain is NAGVMQNPRHLVRRRGQEARLRCSPMKGHSHVYWYRQLPEEGLKFMVYLQKENIIDESGMPKERFSAEFPKEGPSILRIQQVVRGDSAAYFCASSPPVLPGETQYFGPGTRLLVL.

The chain couples TRBV6-1 to TRBJ2-7; D gene ambiguous. V lost 1 base and J lost 0, with 7 bases in between. Germline-derived CDR1 and CDR2 are MNHNS and SASEGT. This CDR3 has 14 amino acids. The CDR3 reads CASSEVRSSYEQYF. The CDR3 region has the DNA TGTGCCAGCAGTGAAGTTAGGAGCTCCTACGAGCAGTACTTC.

The V and J genes are TRBV10-1 and TRBJ2-1, with 8 bases that match TRBD2. Germline-derived CDR1 and CDR2 are WNHNN and SYGVQD (reference sequence). This CDR3 is built from 14 residues. The ends lost 5 bases at V and 3 bases at J; junction bases unmatched: 3. The CDR3 is CASSPLAGYNEQFF. For the CDR3, the DNA is TGCGCCAGCAGTCCCCTAGCGGGCTACAATGAGCAGTTCTTC.

The J gene is TRBJ2-1, the V gene TRBV10-1; 9 nucleotides line up with TRBD2. The CDR3 spans 15 residues. The trim removed 8 bases at V and 9 bases at J, leaving 14 bases unmatched. CDR1 and CDR2 from the germline V gene are WNHNN and SYGVQD (reference sequence). In nucleotides, the CDR3 is TGCGCCAGCCTCAATAGCCAGCGGGGGGTGACTGAGCAGTTCTTC. Residues: CASLNSQRGVTEQFF.

Turning to this clone: The sample holds other DNA sequences that translate to the same CDR3. The genes are TRBV2 and TRBJ2-3; maybe TRBD2 (5 bases). The CDR3 length is 12 residues. Germline CDR1 reads SNHLY; CDR2 reads FYNNEI. Trimming removed 5 bases from V and 5 bases from J, with 8 bases in between. For the CDR3, the DNA is TGTGCCAGCAGTCTGGGAGTAGATACGCAGTATTTT. Protein product: CASSLGVDTQYF.

The chain uses TRBV6-6 and TRBJ1-2; 8 nucleotides align to TRBD1. Looked up from germline, CDR1 is MNHNY and CDR2 is SVGAGI (reference sequence). The CDR3 runs 13 residues. The junction had 0 bases not matched to a gene; V was cut back by 0 bases and J by 6 bases. CDR3 in DNA: TGTGCCAGCAGTTACTCGACAGGGGATGGCTACACCTTC. This gives the protein CASSYSTGDGYTF.

The chain is built from TRBV4-1 and TRBJ2-7, with 7 positions matching TRBD2. V lost 3 bases to trimming and J lost 7 bases; unmatched junction nucleotides: 15. CDR1 and CDR2 (germline): MGHRA, YSYEKL. The CDR3 has 16 residues. In nucleotides, the CDR3 is TGCGCCAGCAGCCAGCAACCCGGGGGGACCTCGGGGGAGCAGTACTTC. Translated, it gives CASSQQPGGTSGEQYF.

The chain recombines TRBV5-8 with TRBJ2-1; TRBD1 matches at 7 bases. Looked up from germline, CDR1 is SGHTS and CDR2 is YDEGEE. J lost 10 bases, V lost 5 bases, and 6 bases had no gene match. The CDR3 is 12 amino acids. CDR3: CASRTGVGEQFF. DNA of the CDR3: TGTGCCAGCAGAACAGGGGTAGGAGAGCAGTTCTTC. Drawing the rest from reference TRBV5-8 and TRBJ2-1, the complete variable domain is EAGVTQSPTHLIKTRGQQATLRCSPISGHTSVYWYQQALGLGLQFLLWYDEGEERNRGNFPPRFSGRQFPNYSSELNVNALELEDSALYLCASRTGVGEQFFGPGTRLTVL.

This rearrangement joins TRBV28 to TRBJ1-5; 10 bases fit TRBD1. CDR1 is MDHEN, CDR2 SYDVKM, per germline. This CDR3 is 17 amino acids long. J lost 0 bases, V lost 6 bases, and 8 bases had no gene match. The CDR3 here is CASRTGGAPYSNQPQHF. DNA of the CDR3: TGTGCCAGCAGGACAGGGGGCGCCCCTTATAGCAATCAGCCCCAGCATTTT.